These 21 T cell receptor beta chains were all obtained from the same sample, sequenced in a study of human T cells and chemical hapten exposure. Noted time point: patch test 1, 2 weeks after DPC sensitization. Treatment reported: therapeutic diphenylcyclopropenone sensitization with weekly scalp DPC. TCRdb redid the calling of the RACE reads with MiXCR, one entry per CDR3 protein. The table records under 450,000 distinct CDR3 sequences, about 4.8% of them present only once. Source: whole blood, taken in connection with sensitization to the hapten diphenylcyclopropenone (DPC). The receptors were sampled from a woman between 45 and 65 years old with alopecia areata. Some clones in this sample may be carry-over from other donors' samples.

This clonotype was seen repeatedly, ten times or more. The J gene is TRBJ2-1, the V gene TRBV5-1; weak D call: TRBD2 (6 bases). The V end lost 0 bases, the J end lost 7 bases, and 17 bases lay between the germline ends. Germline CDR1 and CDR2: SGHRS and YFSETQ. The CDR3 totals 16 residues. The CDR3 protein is CASSLDPGRGGNEQFF. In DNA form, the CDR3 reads TGCGCCAGCAGCTTGGACCCGGGGAGAGGAGGGAATGAGCAGTTCTTC.

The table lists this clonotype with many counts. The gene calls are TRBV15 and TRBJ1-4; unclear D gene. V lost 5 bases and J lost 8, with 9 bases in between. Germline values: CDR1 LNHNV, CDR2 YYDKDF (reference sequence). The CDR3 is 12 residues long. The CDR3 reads CATSLVGEKLFF. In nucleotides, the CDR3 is TGTGCCACCAGCCTTGTAGGGGAAAAACTGTTTTTT. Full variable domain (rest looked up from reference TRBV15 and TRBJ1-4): DAMVIQNPRYQVTQFGKPVTLSCSQTLNHNVMYWYQQKSSQAPKLLFHYYDKDFNNEADTPDNFQSRRPNTSFCFLDIRSPGLGDTAMYLCATSLVGEKLFFGSGTQLSVL.

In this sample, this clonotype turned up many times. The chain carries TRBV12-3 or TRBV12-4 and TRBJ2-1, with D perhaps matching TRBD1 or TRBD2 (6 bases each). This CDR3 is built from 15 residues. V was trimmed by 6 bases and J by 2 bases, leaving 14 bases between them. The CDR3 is CASSRDRGAYNEQFF. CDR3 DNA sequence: TGTGCCAGCAGCCGGGATAGGGGGGCCTACAATGAGCAGTTCTTC.

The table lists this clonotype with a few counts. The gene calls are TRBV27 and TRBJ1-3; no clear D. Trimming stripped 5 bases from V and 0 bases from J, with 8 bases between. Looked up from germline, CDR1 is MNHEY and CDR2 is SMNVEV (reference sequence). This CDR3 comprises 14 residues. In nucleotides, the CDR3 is TGTGCCAGCAGTCAACAGATCTCTGGAAACACCATATATTTT. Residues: CASSQQISGNTIYF.

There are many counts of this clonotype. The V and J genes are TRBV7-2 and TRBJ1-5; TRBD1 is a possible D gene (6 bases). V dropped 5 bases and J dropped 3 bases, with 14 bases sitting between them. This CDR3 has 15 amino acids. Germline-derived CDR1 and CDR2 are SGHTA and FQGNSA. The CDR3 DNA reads TGTGCCAGCAGCCCCAGGGGTTCCCTCAATCAGCCCCAGCATTTT. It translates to CASSPRGSLNQPQHF.

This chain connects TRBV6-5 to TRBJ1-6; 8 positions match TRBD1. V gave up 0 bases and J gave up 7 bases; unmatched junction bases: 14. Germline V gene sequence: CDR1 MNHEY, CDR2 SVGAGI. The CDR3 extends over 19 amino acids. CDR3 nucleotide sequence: TGTGCCAGCAGTTACTCTGCCAGGGGGCCCGCTCACCTAAATTCACCCCTCCACTTT. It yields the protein CASSYSARGPAHLNSPLHF.

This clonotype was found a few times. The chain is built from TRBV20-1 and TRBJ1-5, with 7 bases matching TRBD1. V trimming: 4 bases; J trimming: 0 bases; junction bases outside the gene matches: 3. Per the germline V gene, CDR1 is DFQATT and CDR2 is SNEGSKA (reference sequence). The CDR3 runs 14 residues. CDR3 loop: CSANGQVSNQPQHF. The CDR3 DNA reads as TGCAGTGCTAATGGACAGGTTAGCAATCAGCCCCAGCATTTT.

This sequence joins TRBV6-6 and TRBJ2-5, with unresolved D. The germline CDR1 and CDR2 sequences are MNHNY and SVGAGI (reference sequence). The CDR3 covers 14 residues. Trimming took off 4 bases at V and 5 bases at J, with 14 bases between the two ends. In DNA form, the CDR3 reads TGTGCCAGCAGTTGGTTACTGGGAACGGAGACCCAGTACTTC. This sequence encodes CASSWLLGTETQYF.

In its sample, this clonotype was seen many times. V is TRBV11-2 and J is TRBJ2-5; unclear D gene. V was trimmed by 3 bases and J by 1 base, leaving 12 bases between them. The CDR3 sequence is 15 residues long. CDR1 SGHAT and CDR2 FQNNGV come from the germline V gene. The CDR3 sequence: CASSFYWSTQETQYF. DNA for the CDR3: TGTGCCAGCAGCTTCTATTGGTCTACCCAAGAGACCCAGTACTTC.

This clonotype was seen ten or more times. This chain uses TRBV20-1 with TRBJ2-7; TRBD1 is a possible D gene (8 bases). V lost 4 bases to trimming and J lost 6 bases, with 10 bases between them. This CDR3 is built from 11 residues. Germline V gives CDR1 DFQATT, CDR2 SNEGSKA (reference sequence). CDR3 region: CSANRGGEQYF. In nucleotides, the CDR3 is TGCAGTGCTAACAGGGGGGGCGAGCAGTACTTC.

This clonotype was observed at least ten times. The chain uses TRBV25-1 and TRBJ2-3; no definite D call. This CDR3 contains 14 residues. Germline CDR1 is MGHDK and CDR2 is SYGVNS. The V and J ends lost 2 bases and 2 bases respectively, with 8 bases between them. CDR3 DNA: TGTGCCAGCAGTGAAGCGCTTGCCACAGATACGCAGTATTTT. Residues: CASSEALATDTQYF.

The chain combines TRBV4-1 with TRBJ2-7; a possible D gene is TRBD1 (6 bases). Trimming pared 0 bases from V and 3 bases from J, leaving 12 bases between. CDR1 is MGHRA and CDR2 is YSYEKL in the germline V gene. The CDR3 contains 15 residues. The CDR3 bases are TGCGCCAGCAGCCAAGATCTGGGGGACATCTACGAGCAGTACTTC. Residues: CASSQDLGDIYEQYF.

In DNA, the CDR3 is TGTGCCAGCAGTTTTACCCCCGGACAGAACACCGGGGAGCTGTTTTTT. It specifies CASSFTPGQNTGELFF. The chain employs TRBV27 and TRBJ2-2; tentatively, D is TRBD1 (5 bases). Germline loops: CDR1 MNHEY, CDR2 SMNVEV (reference sequence). The ends were cut back, 3 bases at V and 1 base at J, with 12 bases in the middle. The CDR3 totals 16 residues.

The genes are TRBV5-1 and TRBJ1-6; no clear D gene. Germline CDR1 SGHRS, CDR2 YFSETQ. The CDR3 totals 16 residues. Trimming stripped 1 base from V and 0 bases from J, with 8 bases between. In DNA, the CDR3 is TGCGCCAGCAGCTTGCGTAGAGCCTCCTATAATTCACCCCTCCACTTT. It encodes CASSLRRASYNSPLHF. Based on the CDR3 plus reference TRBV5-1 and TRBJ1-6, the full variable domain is KAGVTQTPRYLIKTRGQQVTLSCSPISGHRSVSWYQQTPGQGLQFLFEYFSETQRNKGNFPGRFSGRQFSNSRSEMNVSTLELGDSALYLCASSLRRASYNSPLHFGNGTRLTVT.

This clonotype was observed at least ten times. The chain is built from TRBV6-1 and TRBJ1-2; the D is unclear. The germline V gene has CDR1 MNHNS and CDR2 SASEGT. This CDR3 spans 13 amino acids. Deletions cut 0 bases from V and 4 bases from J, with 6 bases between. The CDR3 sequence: CASSEAVSYGYTF. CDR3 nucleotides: TGTGCCAGCAGTGAAGCGGTGTCCTATGGCTACACCTTC.

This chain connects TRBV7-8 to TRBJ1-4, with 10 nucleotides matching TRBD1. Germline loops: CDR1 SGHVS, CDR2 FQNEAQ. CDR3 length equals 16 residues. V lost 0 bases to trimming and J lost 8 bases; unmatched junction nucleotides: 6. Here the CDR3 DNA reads TGTGCCAGCAGCTTAGCTCGACAGGGGGCTGGAGAAAAACTGTTTTTT. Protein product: CASSLARQGAGEKLFF. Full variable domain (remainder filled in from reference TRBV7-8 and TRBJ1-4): GAGVSQSPRYKVAKRGQDVALRCDPISGHVSLFWYQQALGQGPEFLTYFQNEAQLDKSGLPSDRFFAERPEGSVSTLKIQRTQQEDSAVYLCASSLARQGAGEKLFFGSGTQLSVL.

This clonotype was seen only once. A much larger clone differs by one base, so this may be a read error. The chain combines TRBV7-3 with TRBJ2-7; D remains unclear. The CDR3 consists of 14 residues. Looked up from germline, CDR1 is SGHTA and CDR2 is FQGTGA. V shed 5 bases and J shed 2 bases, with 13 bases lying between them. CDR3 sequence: CASSHSGSTYEQYF. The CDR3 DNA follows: TGTGCCAGCAGCCACTCCGGGTCAACCTACGAGCAGTACTTC.

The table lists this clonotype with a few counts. CDR3: CASWGTEAFF. CDR3 bases: TGTGCCAGCTGGGGCACTGAAGCTTTCTTT. This rearrangement joins TRBV21-1 to TRBJ1-1. TRBV21-1 is a pseudogene locus. The CDR3 contains 10 residues.

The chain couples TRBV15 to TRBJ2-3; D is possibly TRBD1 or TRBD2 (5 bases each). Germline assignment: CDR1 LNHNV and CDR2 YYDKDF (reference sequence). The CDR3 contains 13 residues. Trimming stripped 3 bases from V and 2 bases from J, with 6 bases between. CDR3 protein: CATSSGATDTQYF. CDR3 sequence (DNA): TGTGCCACCAGCAGCGGGGCCACAGATACGCAGTATTTT.

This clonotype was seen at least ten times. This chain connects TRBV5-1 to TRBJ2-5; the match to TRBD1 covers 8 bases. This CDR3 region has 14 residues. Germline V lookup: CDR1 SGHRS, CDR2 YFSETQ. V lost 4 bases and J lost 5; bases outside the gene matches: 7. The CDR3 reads CASSPDRVEETQYF. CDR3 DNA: TGCGCCAGCAGCCCGGACAGGGTGGAGGAGACCCAGTACTTC.

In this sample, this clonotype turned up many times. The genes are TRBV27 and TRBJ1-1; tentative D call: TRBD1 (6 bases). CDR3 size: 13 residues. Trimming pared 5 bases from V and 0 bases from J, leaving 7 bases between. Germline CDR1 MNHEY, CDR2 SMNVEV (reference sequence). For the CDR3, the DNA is TGTGCCAGCAGTCGGACAGTGAACACTGAAGCTTTCTTT. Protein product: CASSRTVNTEAFF.